A selection of T cell receptor beta chains follows, all from one sample in a study of CD8+CD57+ T cells in acquired aplastic anemia. From the reads, TCRdb called clonotypes with MiXCR, one entry per CDR3 protein. The sample carries about 400,000 distinct CDR3 sequences, around 72% recorded once. The source material was sorted CD4+, CD8+, or CD8+CD57+ T cells (not recorded which) from PBMCs. Every receptor here comes from a human donor in good health, serving as a control. CDR3s include the opening cysteine and the closing phenylalanine or tryptophan. D genes are given only for firm matches. Size tells how often a clone was seen (once, few, many) or the class of an expanded clone, and some rows leave it out.

j_gene: TRBJ2-2
v_gene: TRBV7-9
len: 15
d_gene: TRBD2
abundance: NA
CDR3nt: TGTGCCAGCAGCTTATTATCGGGGGGGACCGGGGAGCTGTTTTTT
CDR3aa: CASSLLSGGTGELFF

j_gene: TRBJ2-7
v_gene: TRBV2
len: 12
d_gene: TRBD2
abundance: few
CDR3nt: TGTGCCAGCAATCCGGGGGGAAACGAGCAGTACTTC
CDR3aa: CASNPGGNEQYF

j_gene: TRBJ2-1
v_gene: TRBV5-1
len: 14
d_gene: TRBD2
abundance: many
CDR3nt: TGCGCCAGCAGCCGGAGCGGGAGTTACAATGAGCAGTTCTTC
CDR3aa: CASSRSGSYNEQFF

j_gene: TRBJ1-1
v_gene: TRBV20-1
len: 12
d_gene: TRBD1
abundance: NA
CDR3nt: TGCAGTGCTAGGGGACAGGGGAATCAGCCTTTCTTT
CDR3aa: CSARGQGNQPFF

j_gene: TRBJ2-5
v_gene: TRBV18
len: 17
d_gene: TRBD2
abundance: NA
CDR3nt: TGTGCCAGCTCACCACCGTCTAGCGGGGGGGTCCGGGAGACCCAGTACTTC
CDR3aa: CASSPPSSGGVRETQYF

j_gene: TRBJ2-6
v_gene: TRBV19
len: 12
d_gene: NA
abundance: NA
CDR3nt: TGTGCCAGCACAGATGGGGCCATCGTCCTGACTTTC
CDR3aa: CASTDGAIVLTF

j_gene: TRBJ2-7
v_gene: TRBV7-8
len: 14
d_gene: NA
abundance: NA
CDR3nt: TGTGCCAGCAGCCAGAGCAGGGTAACCTACGAGCAGTACTTC
CDR3aa: CASSQSRVTYEQYF

j_gene: TRBJ1-6
v_gene: TRBV7-8
len: 15
d_gene: NA
abundance: once
CDR3nt: TGCGCCAGCAGCACATGGGGGAAAGGAGGCTACACCCTCCACTTT
CDR3aa: CASSTWGKGGYTLHF

j_gene: TRBJ2-1
v_gene: TRBV20-1
len: 16
d_gene: NA
abundance: NA
CDR3nt: TGCAGTGCTAGAGATAGAATTACTAACACCTACAATGAGCAGTTCTTC
CDR3aa: CSARDRITNTYNEQFF

j_gene: TRBJ2-2
v_gene: TRBV29-1
len: 13
d_gene: TRBD1
abundance: many
CDR3nt: TGCAGCGGCGGACAGGGGAACACCGGGGAGCTGTTTTTT
CDR3aa: CSGGQGNTGELFF

j_gene: TRBJ1-5
v_gene: TRBV7-9
len: 14
d_gene: NA
abundance: NA
CDR3nt: TGTGCCAGCAGCGCCGGGGCAGGGGCCCAACATAAGCATTTT
CDR3aa: CASSAGAGAQHKHF

j_gene: TRBJ1-2
v_gene: TRBV20-1
len: 12
d_gene: NA
abundance: few
CDR3nt: TGCAGTGCTAGATTCGGCGGGGAGGGCTACACCTTC
CDR3aa: CSARFGGEGYTF

j_gene: TRBJ1-1
v_gene: TRBV7-3
len: 14
d_gene: NA
abundance: NA
CDR3nt: TGTGCCAGCAGCTTAACACGGGGGAACACTGAAGCTTTCTTT
CDR3aa: CASSLTRGNTEAFF

j_gene: TRBJ2-7
v_gene: TRBV12-3/TRBV12-4
len: 14
d_gene: TRBD2
abundance: NA
CDR3nt: TGTGCCAGCAGCAGGGGACTAGCATCGAACGAGCAGTACTTC
CDR3aa: CASSRGLASNEQYF

j_gene: TRBJ2-7
v_gene: TRBV20-1
len: 13
d_gene: NA
abundance: once
CDR3nt: TGCAGTGCTAGATCTACAGGGAGGAACAAGCAGTACTTC
CDR3aa: CSARSTGRNKQYF

j_gene: TRBJ1-2
v_gene: TRBV19
len: 15
d_gene: NA
abundance: NA
CDR3nt: TGTGCCAGTAGTATATACGGCGGGTCCAACTATGGCTACACCTTC
CDR3aa: CASSIYGGSNYGYTF

j_gene: TRBJ1-2
v_gene: TRBV2
len: 14
d_gene: NA
abundance: few
CDR3nt: TGTGCCAGCAGTGAGGACAGACCTAACTATGGCTACACCTTC
CDR3aa: CASSEDRPNYGYTF

j_gene: TRBJ2-7
v_gene: TRBV30
len: 13
d_gene: TRBD1
abundance: NA
CDR3nt: TGTGCCTGGACCGGGACAGGGTACTACGAGCGGTACTTC
CDR3aa: CAWTGTGYYERYF

j_gene: TRBJ2-7
v_gene: TRBV6-5
len: 15
d_gene: TRBD1
abundance: NA
CDR3nt: TGTGCCAAGATCGGGGAGGGACAGGGCACCTACGAGCAGTACTTC
CDR3aa: CAKIGEGQGTYEQYF

j_gene: TRBJ2-3
v_gene: TRBV5-1
len: 15
d_gene: TRBD2
abundance: NA
CDR3nt: TGCGCCAGCAGCCTAAGACTAGCGGGGGAAGATACGCAGTATTTT
CDR3aa: CASSLRLAGEDTQYF

j_gene: TRBJ1-1
v_gene: TRBV7-2
len: 15
d_gene: NA
abundance: NA
CDR3nt: TGTGCCAGCAGCCAAGCCTACCTGGGGGACACTGAAGCTTTCTTT
CDR3aa: CASSQAYLGDTEAFF

j_gene: TRBJ1-2
v_gene: TRBV7-2
len: 16
d_gene: TRBD1
abundance: NA
CDR3nt: TGTGCCAGCAGCCATTCGACAGGGGACCTTAACCATGACTACACCTTC
CDR3aa: CASSHSTGDLNHDYTF

j_gene: TRBJ1-1
v_gene: TRBV2
len: 16
d_gene: NA
abundance: NA
CDR3nt: TGTGCCAGCAGCTTTGGAGAGGAGAGGCGGAACATTGATGATGTCTTT
CDR3aa: CASSFGEERRNIDDVF

j_gene: TRBJ2-1
v_gene: TRBV20-1
len: 13
d_gene: TRBD2
abundance: many
CDR3nt: TGCAGTGCTCTAGCGGGGGTATACAATGAGCAGTTCTTC
CDR3aa: CSALAGVYNEQFF

j_gene: TRBJ2-1
v_gene: TRBV12-3/TRBV12-4
len: 15
d_gene: NA
abundance: NA
CDR3nt: TGTGCCAGCAGTTTGGGGCAAAGCTCCTACAATGAGCAGTTCTTC
CDR3aa: CASSLGQSSYNEQFF

j_gene: TRBJ2-5
v_gene: TRBV15
len: 13
d_gene: NA
abundance: NA
CDR3nt: TGTGCCACAAAATCGGGGTACCAAGAGACCCAGTACTTC
CDR3aa: CATKSGYQETQYF

j_gene: TRBJ1-1
v_gene: TRBV5-6
len: 15
d_gene: TRBD1
abundance: NA
CDR3nt: TGTGCCAGCAGCTTAGGGACAGAGGCCAGGACTGAAGCTTTCTTT
CDR3aa: CASSLGTEARTEAFF

j_gene: TRBJ2-5
v_gene: TRBV2
len: 14
d_gene: NA
abundance: many
CDR3nt: TGTGCCAGCATGAAGGGGGGAATCCAAGAGACCCAGTACTTC
CDR3aa: CASMKGGIQETQYF

j_gene: TRBJ2-7
v_gene: TRBV20-1
len: 13
d_gene: NA
abundance: NA
CDR3nt: TGCAGTGCTAGCTTCGGGCGCAATTACCAGCAGTACTTC
CDR3aa: CSASFGRNYQQYF

j_gene: TRBJ2-3
v_gene: TRBV7-8
len: 14
d_gene: NA
abundance: NA
CDR3nt: TGTGCCAGCAGCTTAGCAGTACACCAAGAAGAGACCCAGTTT
CDR3aa: CASSLAVHQEETQF

j_gene: TRBJ2-3
v_gene: TRBV9
len: 18
d_gene: TRBD1
abundance: many
CDR3nt: TGTGCCAGCAGCGTTTTTGAACCTTGGACAGGTCGCACAGATACGCAGTATTTT
CDR3aa: CASSVFEPWTGRTDTQYF

j_gene: TRBJ2-1
v_gene: TRBV5-1
len: 13
d_gene: TRBD2
abundance: many
CDR3nt: TGCGCCAGCATGGGGGGGACGAACAATGAGCAGTTCTTC
CDR3aa: CASMGGTNNEQFF

j_gene: TRBJ1-6
v_gene: TRBV7-9
len: 12
d_gene: NA
abundance: NA
CDR3nt: TGTGCCAGCATAACCTCCAGGATGGCGCAACACTTT
CDR3aa: CASITSRMAQHF

j_gene: TRBJ1-6
v_gene: TRBV2
len: 15
d_gene: TRBD1
abundance: NA
CDR3nt: TGTGCCAGCAGGCTGGGACAGGAAAAGAATTCGCCCCTCCACTTT
CDR3aa: CASRLGQEKNSPLHF

j_gene: TRBJ1-4
v_gene: TRBV5-4
len: 12
d_gene: NA
abundance: NA
CDR3nt: TGTGCCAGTAGACTGGCCAATGAAAAACTGTTTTTT
CDR3aa: CASRLANEKLFF

j_gene: TRBJ1-3
v_gene: TRBV4-2
len: 11
d_gene: NA
abundance: many
CDR3nt: TGTGCCAGCGAGGGGGGCGGCACCATATATTTT
CDR3aa: CASEGGGTIYF

j_gene: TRBJ1-1
v_gene: TRBV4-2
len: 16
d_gene: TRBD1
abundance: NA
CDR3nt: TGTGCCAGCAGACGCGACAGGGACGGTAAGGCCACTGAAGCTTTCTTT
CDR3aa: CASRRDRDGKATEAFF

j_gene: TRBJ2-7
v_gene: TRBV29-1
len: 11
d_gene: NA
abundance: many
CDR3nt: TGCAGCGTTGGGGAGATCTACGAGCAGTACTTC
CDR3aa: CSVGEIYEQYF

j_gene: TRBJ1-2
v_gene: TRBV14
len: 15
d_gene: NA
abundance: once
CDR3nt: TGTGCCAGCAGCCAAGGGTATGGAGGGTCCTATGGCTACACCTTC
CDR3aa: CASSQGYGGSYGYTF

j_gene: TRBJ1-1
v_gene: TRBV7-3
len: 15
d_gene: NA
abundance: many
CDR3nt: TGTGCCAGCAGCCCCCTGGGGGCGAGGAACACTGAAGCTTTCTTT
CDR3aa: CASSPLGARNTEAFF

j_gene: TRBJ1-6
v_gene: TRBV11-3
len: 14
d_gene: NA
abundance: many
CDR3nt: TGTGCCAGCAGCTCCGGGACGGTAAATTCACCCCTCCACTTT
CDR3aa: CASSSGTVNSPLHF

j_gene: TRBJ2-3
v_gene: TRBV7-3
len: 15
d_gene: TRBD2
abundance: once
CDR3nt: TGCGCCAGCAGCTTAGCGGGGGGCCGTCCAGATACGCTGTATTTT
CDR3aa: CASSLAGGRPDTLYF

j_gene: TRBJ1-4
v_gene: TRBV7-8
len: 14
d_gene: NA
abundance: NA
CDR3nt: TGTGCCAGCAGCTTACTTTCGAACACTGAAACTTTCTTTTTT
CDR3aa: CASSLLSNTETFFF

j_gene: TRBJ1-3
v_gene: TRBV20-1
len: 14
d_gene: NA
abundance: many
CDR3nt: TGCAGTGCTAGAATGGGTCAGGGGGGAAACACCATATATTTT
CDR3aa: CSARMGQGGNTIYF

j_gene: TRBJ2-3
v_gene: TRBV9
len: 16
d_gene: NA
abundance: NA
CDR3nt: TGTGCCAGCAGCGTAGAGCCGCCGTCCAGTGAGCAGTCGCAGTATTTT
CDR3aa: CASSVEPPSSEQSQYF

j_gene: TRBJ1-2
v_gene: TRBV7-6
len: 14
d_gene: TRBD1
abundance: NA
CDR3nt: TGTGCCAGCAGCTTAGGGACCCCAGGGGGTGGCTACACCTTC
CDR3aa: CASSLGTPGGGYTF

j_gene: TRBJ2-7
v_gene: TRBV11-2
len: 15
d_gene: TRBD1
abundance: many
CDR3nt: TGTGCCAGCAGCCCACTCCGGGGACAGGGTCACGAGCAGTACTTC
CDR3aa: CASSPLRGQGHEQYF

j_gene: TRBJ1-6
v_gene: TRBV7-9
len: 12
d_gene: NA
abundance: few
CDR3nt: TGTGCCAGCAGCTTAGATGTTTCACCCCTCCACTTT
CDR3aa: CASSLDVSPLHF

j_gene: TRBJ1-1
v_gene: TRBV3-1
len: 15
d_gene: TRBD1
abundance: many
CDR3nt: TGTGCCAGCAGCCACAATAGACAGGGAAACACTGAAGCTTTCTTT
CDR3aa: CASSHNRQGNTEAFF

j_gene: TRBJ2-2
v_gene: TRBV10-3
len: 14
d_gene: TRBD1
abundance: NA
CDR3nt: TGTGCCGCCGAGGGACAGGAGCCCACCGGGGAGCTGTTTTTT
CDR3aa: CAAEGQEPTGELFF

j_gene: TRBJ2-3
v_gene: TRBV19
len: 15
d_gene: TRBD2
abundance: once
CDR3nt: TGTGCCAGTAGGGGCGGGGGGCCTGAAACAGAGACGCAGTATTTC
CDR3aa: CASRGGGPETETQYF

j_gene: TRBJ1-5
v_gene: TRBV5-1
len: 15
d_gene: NA
abundance: once
CDR3nt: TGCGCCAGCAGCTCAGAAGGGGTGGTGGTTCAGCCCCAGCATTTT
CDR3aa: CASSSEGVVVQPQHF

j_gene: TRBJ2-5
v_gene: TRBV29-1
len: 19
d_gene: NA
abundance: NA
CDR3nt: TGCAGCGTACACGATCGACGCCGGGACGGACCTCGGTACCAAGAGACCCAGTACTTC
CDR3aa: CSVHDRRRDGPRYQETQYF

j_gene: TRBJ1-1
v_gene: TRBV20-1
len: 13
d_gene: NA
abundance: NA
CDR3nt: TGCAGTGCTAGCGTCAGGTTTGACTACGAAGCTTTCTTT
CDR3aa: CSASVRFDYEAFF

j_gene: TRBJ2-3
v_gene: TRBV12-5
len: 16
d_gene: TRBD2
abundance: NA
CDR3nt: TGTGCTAGTGGTCCCGTGACTAGCGGGGGCACAGATACGCAGTATTTT
CDR3aa: CASGPVTSGGTDTQYF

j_gene: TRBJ2-5
v_gene: TRBV7-2
len: 14
d_gene: TRBD2
abundance: NA
CDR3nt: TGTGCCAGCAGCCTAAGCGGGGGCTTAGGGGTCCAGTACTTC
CDR3aa: CASSLSGGLGVQYF

j_gene: TRBJ2-1
v_gene: TRBV7-6
len: 13
d_gene: NA
abundance: NA
CDR3nt: TGTGCCAGCAGCTTAGCCAGGGCCAATGAGCAGTTCTTC
CDR3aa: CASSLARANEQFF

j_gene: TRBJ2-5
v_gene: TRBV20-1
len: 13
d_gene: NA
abundance: many
CDR3nt: TGCAGTGCTACGCGGACGGGCCGGGAGACCCAGTACTTC
CDR3aa: CSATRTGRETQYF